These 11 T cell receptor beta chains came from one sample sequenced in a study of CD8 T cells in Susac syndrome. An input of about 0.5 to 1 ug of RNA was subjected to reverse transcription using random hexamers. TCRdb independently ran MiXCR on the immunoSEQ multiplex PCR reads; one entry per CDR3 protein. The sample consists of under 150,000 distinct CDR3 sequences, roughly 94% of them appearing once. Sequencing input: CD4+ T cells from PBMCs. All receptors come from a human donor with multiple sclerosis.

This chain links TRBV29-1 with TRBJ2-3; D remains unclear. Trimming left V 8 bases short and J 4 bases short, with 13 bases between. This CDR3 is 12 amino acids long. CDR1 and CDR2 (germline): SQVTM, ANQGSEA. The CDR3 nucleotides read TGCAGCCTAAGGCGCTCCGCAGATACGCAGTATTTT. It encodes CSLRRSADTQYF.

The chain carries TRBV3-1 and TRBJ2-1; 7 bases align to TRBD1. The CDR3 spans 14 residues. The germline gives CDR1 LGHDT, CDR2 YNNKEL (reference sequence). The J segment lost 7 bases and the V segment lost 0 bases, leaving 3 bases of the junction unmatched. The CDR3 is CASSQDLQGNEQFF. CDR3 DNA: TGTGCCAGCAGCCAAGACCTACAGGGGAATGAGCAGTTCTTC.

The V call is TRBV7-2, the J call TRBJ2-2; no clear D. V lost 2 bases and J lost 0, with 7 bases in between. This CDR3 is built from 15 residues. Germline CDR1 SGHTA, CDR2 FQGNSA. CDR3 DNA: TGTGCCAGCAGCTTAAGAGTGCCGAACACCGGGGAGCTGTTTTTT. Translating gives CASSLRVPNTGELFF.

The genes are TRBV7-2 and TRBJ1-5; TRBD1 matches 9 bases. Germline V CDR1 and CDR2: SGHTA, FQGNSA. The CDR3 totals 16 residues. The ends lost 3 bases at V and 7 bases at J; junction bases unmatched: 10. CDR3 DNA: TGTGCCAGCAGCTTCTTAACAGGGGGCGCGGGGCAGCCCCAGCATTTT. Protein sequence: CASSFLTGGAGQPQHF.

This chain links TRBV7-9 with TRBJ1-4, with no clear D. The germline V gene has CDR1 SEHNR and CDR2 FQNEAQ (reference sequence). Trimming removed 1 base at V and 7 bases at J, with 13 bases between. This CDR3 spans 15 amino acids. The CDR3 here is CASSLDTGRVEKLFF. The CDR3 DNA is TGTGCCAGCAGCTTAGATACCGGACGAGTTGAAAAACTGTTTTTT.

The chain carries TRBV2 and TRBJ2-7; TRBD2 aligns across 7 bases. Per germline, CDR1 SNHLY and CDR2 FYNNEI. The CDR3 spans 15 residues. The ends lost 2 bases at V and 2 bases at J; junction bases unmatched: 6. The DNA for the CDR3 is TGTGCCAGCAGTGAATGGTCTAGCGGAGCCTACGAGCAGTACTTC. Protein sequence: CASSEWSSGAYEQYF.

CDR3 sequence (DNA): TGCAGTGCTCCTTCAAGGGGTGGGGGCTATGGCTACACCTTC. Its translation is CSAPSRGGGYGYTF. The rearrangement joins TRBV20-1 to TRBJ1-2, with D possibly being TRBD1 (5 bases). Germline V gene lookup returns CDR1 DFQATT and CDR2 SNEGSKA (reference sequence). The V and J ends lost 5 bases and 4 bases respectively, with 17 bases between them. The CDR3 covers 14 residues.

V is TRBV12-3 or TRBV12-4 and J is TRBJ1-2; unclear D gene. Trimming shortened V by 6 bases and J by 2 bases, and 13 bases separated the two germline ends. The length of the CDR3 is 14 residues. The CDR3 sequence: CASSLNDGNYGYTF. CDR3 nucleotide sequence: TGTGCCAGCAGCTTAAACGACGGAAACTATGGCTACACCTTC.

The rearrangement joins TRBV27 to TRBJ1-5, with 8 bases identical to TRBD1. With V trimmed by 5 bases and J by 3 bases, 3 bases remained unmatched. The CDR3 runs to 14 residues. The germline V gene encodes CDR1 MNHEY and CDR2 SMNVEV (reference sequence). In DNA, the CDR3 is TGTGCCAGCAGTGAGGGACAGGCCAATCAGCCCCAGCATTTT. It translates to CASSEGQANQPQHF.

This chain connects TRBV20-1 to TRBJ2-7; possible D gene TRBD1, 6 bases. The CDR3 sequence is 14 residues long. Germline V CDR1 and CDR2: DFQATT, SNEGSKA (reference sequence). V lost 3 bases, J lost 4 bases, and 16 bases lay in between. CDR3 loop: CSARVTGKNYEQYF. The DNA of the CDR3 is TGCAGTGCTAGGGTTACAGGGAAAAATTACGAGCAGTACTTC.

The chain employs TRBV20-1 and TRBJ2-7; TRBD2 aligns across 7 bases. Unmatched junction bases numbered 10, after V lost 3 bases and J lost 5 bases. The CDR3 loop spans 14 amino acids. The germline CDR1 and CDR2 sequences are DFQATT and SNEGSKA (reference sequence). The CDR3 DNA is TGCAGTGCTAGGCCGGGCGGGGGTACGGACGAGCAGTACTTC. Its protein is CSARPGGGTDEQYF.